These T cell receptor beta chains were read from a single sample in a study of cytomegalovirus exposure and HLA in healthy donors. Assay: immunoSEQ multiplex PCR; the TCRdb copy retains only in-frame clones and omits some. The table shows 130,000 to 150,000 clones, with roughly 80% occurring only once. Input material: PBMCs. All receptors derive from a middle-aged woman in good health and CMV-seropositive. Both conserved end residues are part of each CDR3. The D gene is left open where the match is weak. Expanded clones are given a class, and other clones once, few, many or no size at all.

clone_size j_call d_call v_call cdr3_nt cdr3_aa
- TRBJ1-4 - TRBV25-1 TGTGCCAGCAGTGAAGGCAGGGCAACTAATGAAAAACTGTTTTTT CASSEGRATNEKLFF
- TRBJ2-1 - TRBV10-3 TGTGCCATATCGGGGGAACCCTACAATGAGCAGTTCTTC CAISGEPYNEQFF
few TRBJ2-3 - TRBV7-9 TGTGCCAGCAGTGTAGCGGTAAGCACAGATACGCAGTATTTT CASSVAVSTDTQYF
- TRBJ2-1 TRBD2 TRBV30 TGTGCCTGGAGTGGGCTAGCGGGGGCTAACTCCTACAATGAGCAGTTCTTC CAWSGLAGANSYNEQFF
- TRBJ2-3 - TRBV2 TGTGCCAGCAGTCCTGCGGGGATAAGCACAGATACGCAGTATTTT CASSPAGISTDTQYF
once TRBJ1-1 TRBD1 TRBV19 TGTGCCAGTCGAACAGGGGGCACTGAAGCTTTCTTT CASRTGGTEAFF
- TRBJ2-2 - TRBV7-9 TGTGCCAGCAGATTTACAGGGTCGGACACCGGGGAGCTGTTTTTT CASRFTGSDTGELFF
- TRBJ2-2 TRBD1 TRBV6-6 TGTGCCAGCAGACAGGACAGGGCCGGCGGGGAGCTGTTTTTT CASRQDRAGGELFF
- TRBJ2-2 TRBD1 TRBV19 TGTGCCAGTAGTCTCGGGACAGCTAACACCGGGGAGCTGTTTTTT CASSLGTANTGELFF
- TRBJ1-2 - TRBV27 TGTGCCAACAAGGGGATTAACTATGGCTACACCTTC CANKGINYGYTF
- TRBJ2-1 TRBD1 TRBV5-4 TGTGCCAGCTACCACCGGGACAGTGACGACAATGAGCAGTTCTTC CASYHRDSDDNEQFF
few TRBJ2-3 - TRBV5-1 TGCGCCAGCGGAGTGGGATTTGCGGGGCTCACAGATACGCAGTATTTT CASGVGFAGLTDTQYF
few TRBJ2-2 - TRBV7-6 TGTGCCAGCAGCTTATTTTCAGTCACCGGGGAGCTGTTTTTT CASSLFSVTGELFF
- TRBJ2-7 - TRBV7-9 TGTGCCAGCAGCTACCTACTGGAGCAGTACTTC CASSYLLEQYF
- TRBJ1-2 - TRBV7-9 TGTTCCAGCAGCCACAGGAGGGGCACCGGAGAAAACTATGGCTACACCTTC CSSSHRRGTGENYGYTF
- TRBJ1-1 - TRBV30 TGTGCCTGGAGTGTACTCCGCACTGAAGCTTTCTTT CAWSVLRTEAFF
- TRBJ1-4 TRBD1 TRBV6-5 TGTGCCAGCAGCCGACTAGGACAGGTCGAAAAACTGTTTTTT CASSRLGQVEKLFF
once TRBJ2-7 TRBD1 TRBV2 TGTGCCAGCACCCGGGACAGGGAAACCTACGAGCAGTACTTC CASTRDRETYEQYF
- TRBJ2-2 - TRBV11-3 TGTGCCAGCAGCTTACCTAGCCCCGGGGAGCTGTTTTTT CASSLPSPGELFF
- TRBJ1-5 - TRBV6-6 TGTACCAGCGTCCGGGTTCAGCCCCAGCATTTT CTSVRVQPQHF
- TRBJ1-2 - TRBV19 TGTGCCAGTAGAAACGGTAACTATGGCTACACCTTC CASRNGNYGYTF
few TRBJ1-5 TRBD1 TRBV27 TGTGCCACCGGGGACAGGCTCCGTCAGCCCCAGCATTTT CATGDRLRQPQHF
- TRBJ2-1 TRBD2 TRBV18 TGTGCCAGCTCACCACCGTTGGGCGGGGGTAGGAATGAGCAGTTCTTC CASSPPLGGGRNEQFF
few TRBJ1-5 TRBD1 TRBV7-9 TGTGCCAGCAGCGTAGGACAGGGGGCTGTTCAGCCCCAGCATTTT CASSVGQGAVQPQHF
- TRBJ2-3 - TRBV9 TGTGCCAGCAGCGGGAGCGTCACAGATACGCAGTATTTT CASSGSVTDTQYF
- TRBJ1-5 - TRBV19 TGTGCCAGTAGTATCGGCTACCGGGACGGGGGTCAGCCCCAGCATTTT CASSIGYRDGGQPQHF
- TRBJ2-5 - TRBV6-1 TGTGCCAGCAACGCGGGGGCCCAAGAGACCCAGTACTTC CASNAGAQETQYF
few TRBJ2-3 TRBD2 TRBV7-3 TGTGCCAGCAGCCTGGGAACTAGCGGGGCAGATACGCAGTATTTT CASSLGTSGADTQYF
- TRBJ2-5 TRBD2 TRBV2 TGTGCCAGCAGTGCCAGACTGGCGGGGGGGCAGGGGGAGACCCAGTACTTC CASSARLAGGQGETQYF
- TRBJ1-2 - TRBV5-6 TGTGCCAGCAGCTTGACCCCACTTGGGGGGAACTATGGCTACACCTTC CASSLTPLGGNYGYTF
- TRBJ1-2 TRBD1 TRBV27 TGTGCCAGCAGTAGCCGGGACAGGGACGGCTACACCTTC CASSSRDRDGYTF
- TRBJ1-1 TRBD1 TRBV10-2 TGCGCCAGCACGTGGGGGACAGCGGGAGCTTTCTTT CASTWGTAGAFF
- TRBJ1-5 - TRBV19 TGTGCCAGTAGTATCGTCGGGGCGGGATTGTTTAGCAATCAGCCCCAGCATTTT CASSIVGAGLFSNQPQHF
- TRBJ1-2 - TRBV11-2 TGTGCCAGCAGCTCCGAGAGGGGGGGCTACACCTTC CASSSERGGYTF
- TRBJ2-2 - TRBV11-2 TGTGCCAGCAGCTTAGACTTCGGGAACACCGGGGAGCTGTTTTTT CASSLDFGNTGELFF
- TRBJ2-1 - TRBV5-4 TGTGCCAGCAGCTCACGCGTTGGGAGCTCCTACAATGAGCAGTTCTTC CASSSRVGSSYNEQFF
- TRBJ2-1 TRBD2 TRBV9 TGTGCCAGCAGCCTAGGACTAGCGGGGGGGCCGGACGAGCAGTTCTTC CASSLGLAGGPDEQFF
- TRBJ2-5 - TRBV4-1 TGCGCCAGCAGCCAAGATTTTTATGAGACCCAGTACTTC CASSQDFYETQYF
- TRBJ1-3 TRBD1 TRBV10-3 TGTGCCATCAGTGGGCAGGGGGCTGATAAGTCTGGAAACACCATATATTTT CAISGQGADKSGNTIYF
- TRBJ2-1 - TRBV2 TGTGCCAGCAGTGACCCCAGCTCCTACAATGAGCAGTTCTTC CASSDPSSYNEQFF
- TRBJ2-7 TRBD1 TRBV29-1 TGCAGCGCCCTAGACAGGGGAAGTACCTACGAGCAGTACTTC CSALDRGSTYEQYF
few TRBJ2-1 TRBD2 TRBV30 TGTGCCTGGAGTGTACTGTCAGCGGGGGGGTCGAGCTCCTACAATGAGCAGTTCTTC CAWSVLSAGGSSSYNEQFF
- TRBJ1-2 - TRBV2 TGTGCCAGCAGTCAGGAAGGCTATGGCTACACCTTC CASSQEGYGYTF
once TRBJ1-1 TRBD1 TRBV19 TGTGCCAGTAAGACAGGGGAAGGGCTTGTGAACACTGAAGCTTTCTTT CASKTGEGLVNTEAFF
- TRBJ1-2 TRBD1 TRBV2 TGTGCCAGCAGTGAGGGAATACAGGGGACAGGCTACACCTTC CASSEGIQGTGYTF
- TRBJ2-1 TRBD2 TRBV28 TGTGCCAGCACAACCCCGGCTAGCGGGGCCTACAATGAGCAGTTCTTC CASTTPASGAYNEQFF
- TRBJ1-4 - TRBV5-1 TGCGCCAGCAGCCCCTCCGGGGGGGTGGGTGAAAAACTGTTTTTT CASSPSGGVGEKLFF
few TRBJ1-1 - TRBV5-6 TGTGCCAGCAGGGCGGCGGGGCGGAAGAACACTGAAGCTTTCTTT CASRAAGRKNTEAFF
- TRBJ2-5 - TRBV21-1 TGTGCCAGCGTAAGCGGGAGGCAAGAGACCCAGTACTTC CASVSGRQETQYF
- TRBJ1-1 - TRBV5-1 TGCGCCAGCAGCGGGCAAGGGGGGGAGGGCACTGAAGCTTTCTTT CASSGQGGEGTEAFF
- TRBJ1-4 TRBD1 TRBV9 TGTGCCAGCAGCGTAGACAGGGGACCCCATGAAAAACTGTTTTTT CASSVDRGPHEKLFF
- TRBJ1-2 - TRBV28 TGTGCCAGCAGTTTATGGGGGCAGGGTGACTATGGCTACACCTTC CASSLWGQGDYGYTF
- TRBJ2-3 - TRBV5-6 TGTGCCAGCAGCATCACCCGACAGGCTCCTCCGTATTTT CASSITRQAPPYF
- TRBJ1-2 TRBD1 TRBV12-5 TGTGCTAGTGGTTTGGGAGGGGGCGTCTATGGCTACACCTTC CASGLGGGVYGYTF
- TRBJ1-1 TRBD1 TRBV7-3 TGTGCCAGCAGCGTGGGACAGCCCTCTTTGAACACTGAAGCTTTCTTT CASSVGQPSLNTEAFF